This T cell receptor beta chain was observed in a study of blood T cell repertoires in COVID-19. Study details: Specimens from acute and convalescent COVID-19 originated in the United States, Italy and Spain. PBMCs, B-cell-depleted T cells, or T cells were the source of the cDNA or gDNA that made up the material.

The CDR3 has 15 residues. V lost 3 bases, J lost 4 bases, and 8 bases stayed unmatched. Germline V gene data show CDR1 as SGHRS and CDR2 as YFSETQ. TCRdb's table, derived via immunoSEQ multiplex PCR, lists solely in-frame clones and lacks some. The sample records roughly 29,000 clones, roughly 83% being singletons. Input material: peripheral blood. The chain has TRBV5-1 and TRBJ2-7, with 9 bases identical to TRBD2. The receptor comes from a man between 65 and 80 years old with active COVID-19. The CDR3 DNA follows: TGCGCCAGCAGCTCATGGACTAGCGACAAATACGAGCAGTACTTC. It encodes CASSSWTSDKYEQYF.